This T cell receptor beta chain was profiled in a study of identical twins. Healthy Caucasian donors formed the entire cohort. cDNA molecules carried unique molecular identifiers, and template switching added a universal primer site. TCRdb reprocessed the 5' RACE reads with MiXCR, giving one entry per CDR3 protein. The data contain 1.5 million or so distinct CDR3 sequences, about 32% of them singletons. The CDR3 length is 13 residues. The ends were cut back, 6 bases at V and 4 bases at J, with 13 bases in the middle. This chain connects TRBV12-3 or TRBV12-4 to TRBJ2-7; D possibly corresponds to TRBD1 (6 bases). The sample taken for sequencing was cord blood. The TCR was taken from a newborn girl in good health. Written as DNA, the CDR3 is TGTGCCAGCAGATCCGCCGGGACATACGAGCAGTACTTC. This codes for CASRSAGTYEQYF.